This record looks at one TCR beta chain sequence and its context. These data originate in a study of blood T cell repertoires in COVID-19. Study-wide background: Samples representing acute and convalescent COVID-19 were sourced from the United States, Italy and Spain.

Clones were read by immunoSEQ multiplex PCR, and TCRdb kept only the in-frame ones, dropping some. Of under 350,000 clones in the sample, just over 85% were seen once. Across 20 to 25 US areas, participants ranged in age from about 18 to 90 years. Germline V gives CDR1 MNHEY, CDR2 SVGEGT. This CDR3 region has 16 residues. V shed 6 bases, J shed 6 bases, and the junction held 13 bases outside the gene matches. Sequenced sample: PBMCs or T cells enriched from blood (not recorded which). The chain is built from TRBV6-2 or TRBV6-3 and TRBJ2-2, with TRBD1 identical over 7 bases. The clonotype was recovered from a woman aged 40 to 49 with acute COVID-19. As DNA, the CDR3 is TGTGCCAGCAGCATCACCTACAGGGGACGAGCCGGGGAGCTGTTTTTT. It specifies CASSITYRGRAGELFF.